Each of the 23 T cell receptor beta chains below was sequenced from the same sample in a study of OX40 agonist ivuxolimab in advanced cancers. Data came from immunoSEQ multiplex PCR; TCRdb stores just in-frame clones and leaves some out. Of fewer than 14,000 clones in the sample, around 80% are singletons; the top ten hold 13% to 15%. The material sequenced was CD4+ or CD8+ T cells sorted from blood, taken in a trial of the OX40 agonist ivuxolimab. The receptors shown here come from an adult with an advanced solid tumor such as melanoma, head and neck, liver or kidney cancer.

The chain couples TRBV6-6 to TRBJ2-1; TRBD2 agrees at 10 bases. Looked up from germline, CDR1 is MNHNY and CDR2 is SVGAGI (reference sequence). V was pared by 9 bases and J by 5 bases, with 4 bases of the junction left unmatched. This CDR3 has 13 residues. The CDR3 sequence is CASSGRWDNEQFF. CDR3 nucleotides: TGTGCCAGTAGCGGGAGGTGGGACAATGAGCAGTTCTTC.

V is TRBV9 and J is TRBJ1-2; possibly TRBD1 for D (5 bases). Germline values: CDR1 SGDLS, CDR2 YYNGEE. This CDR3 comprises 15 residues. Trimming left V 3 bases short and J 6 bases short, with 18 bases between. CDR3 sequence: CASSAEGRTSNGYTF. The CDR3 DNA is TGTGCCAGCAGCGCCGAGGGACGGACGAGCAATGGCTACACCTTC.

The chain couples TRBV18 to TRBJ2-6; no firm D call. Deletions cut 3 bases from V and 2 bases from J, with 2 bases between. The CDR3 has 13 residues. Germline lookup yields CDR1 KGHSH and CDR2 LQKENI. The CDR3 reads CASSPAGANVLTF. The CDR3 DNA follows: TGTGCCAGCTCACCTGCTGGGGCCAACGTCCTGACTTTC.

V gene TRBV10-1 combines with J gene TRBJ2-1; D uncertain. The germline V gene encodes CDR1 WNHNN and CDR2 SYGVQD (reference sequence). Deletions cut 6 bases from V and 10 bases from J, with 16 bases between. The CDR3 loop spans 13 amino acids. Here the CDR3 reads CASSSSSPREQFF. DNA of the CDR3: TGCGCCAGCAGCAGTAGCTCCCCCAGGGAGCAGTTCTTC.

Note on this clone: The germline gene is not matched at one end of the junction; a read error may be the cause. The chain recombines TRBV7-9 with TRBJ1-2; 8 nucleotides align to TRBD1. The CDR3 has 9 amino acids. CDR1 and CDR2 from the germline V gene are SEHNR and FQNEAQ (reference sequence). The CDR3: CASSSTGAF. CDR3 nucleotide sequence: TGTGCCAGCAGCTCGACAGGGGCCTTC.

This clone was detected only once. The CDR3: CASSPTQGSAFF. CDR3 nucleotides: TGTGCCAGCAGTCCAACACAGGGGTCGGCTTTCTTT. The V and J genes are TRBV27 and TRBJ1-1, with 7 bases lining up with TRBD1. The CDR3 sequence is 12 residues long. J was trimmed by 11 bases and V by 5 bases; bases with no gene match: 8. Germline CDR1 and CDR2: MNHEY and SMNVEV (reference sequence).

This clone was found once. The rearrangement links TRBV6-5 to TRBJ1-3; D is ambiguous. CDR3 length: 15 amino acids. Germline assignment: CDR1 MNHEY and CDR2 SVGAGI. V gave up 8 bases and J gave up 0 bases, with 14 bases separating them. The CDR3: CASAWQDGSGNTIYF. The CDR3 region has the DNA TGTGCCAGCGCATGGCAGGACGGCTCTGGAAACACCATATATTTT.

The J gene is TRBJ2-1, the V gene TRBV11-3; D possibly corresponds to TRBD2 (5 bases). Trimming left V 1 base short and J 8 bases short, with 18 bases between. The CDR3 consists of 16 residues. Germline CDR1 and CDR2: SGHNT and YENEEA. The CDR3 loop reads CASSLAAAHTRDEQFF. The CDR3 bases are TGTGCCAGCAGCTTAGCAGCGGCTCACACGCGGGATGAGCAGTTCTTC.

The chain carries TRBV2 and TRBJ2-7; TRBD2 matches 7 bases. Looked up from germline, CDR1 is SNHLY and CDR2 is FYNNEI. The CDR3 totals 15 residues. The V gene end was trimmed by 1 base and the J gene end by 1 base; junction bases not matched to a gene: 4. CDR3 loop: CASSEVSAGSYEQYF. CDR3 in DNA: TGTGCCAGCAGTGAAGTCTCAGCGGGGTCCTACGAGCAGTACTTC.

V usage is TRBV27 and J usage is TRBJ2-5; the D gene is possibly TRBD1 (5 bases). V lost 3 bases to trimming and J lost 4 bases, with 12 bases between them. The CDR3 loop spans 14 amino acids. The V gene's germline CDR1 is MNHEY and CDR2 SMNVEV (reference sequence). This CDR3 is CASSFLDRGETQYF. DNA of the CDR3: TGTGCCAGCAGTTTCTTGGATAGGGGAGAGACCCAGTACTTC.

This sequence joins TRBV4-1 and TRBJ2-1; 9 bases line up with TRBD2. V was clipped by 0 bases and J by 4 bases; unmatched bases: 7. Germline values: CDR1 MGHRA, CDR2 YSYEKL. The length of the CDR3 is 17 residues. CDR3 bases: TGCGCCAGCAGCCAAGATCTGGCGGGGGGGCATTACAATGAGCAGTTCTTC. Translation gives CASSQDLAGGHYNEQFF.

The chain combines TRBV7-9 with TRBJ2-5, with D maybe TRBD1 (5 bases). V was shortened by 3 bases and J by 5 bases, with 19 bases between the two germline ends. There are 16 residues in the CDR3. Germline loops: CDR1 SEHNR, CDR2 FQNEAQ (reference sequence). CDR3 bases: TGTGCCAGCAGCTTGATTTTAGGGGTGCTTACGGAGACCCAGTACTTC. It specifies CASSLILGVLTETQYF. Full variable domain (outside the CDR3, taken from reference TRBV7-9 and TRBJ2-5): DTGVSQNPRHKITKRGQNVTFRCDPISEHNRLYWYRQTLGQGPEFLTYFQNEAQLEKSRLLSDRFSAERPKGSFSTLEIQRTEQGDSAMYLCASSLILGVLTETQYFGPGTRLLVL.

The V call is TRBV5-6, the J call TRBJ2-6; D remains ambiguous. V was cut by 0 bases and J by 3 bases, with 7 bases left in between. CDR1 and CDR2 (germline): SGHDT, YYEEEE. The CDR3 covers 15 residues. The CDR3 region has the DNA TGTGCCAGCAGCTTGGACAGAATTGGGGCCAACGTCCTGACTTTC. It specifies CASSLDRIGANVLTF.

The chain joins TRBV29-1 to TRBJ2-1, with 7 bases aligning to TRBD1. CDR1 and CDR2 from the germline V gene are SQVTM and ANQGSEA. The CDR3 is made up of 11 amino acids. J lost 10 bases, V lost 7 bases, and 7 bases had no gene match. The CDR3 reads CSAPDRSEQFF. The CDR3 region has the DNA TGCAGCGCCCCGGACAGGTCGGAGCAGTTCTTC.

CDR3 loop: CASSHGTNEQYF. CDR3 sequence (DNA): TGTGCCAGCAGCCACGGGACGAACGAGCAGTACTTC. This rearrangement joins TRBV7-9 to TRBJ2-7; D is possibly TRBD1 or TRBD2 (5 bases each). The CDR3 contains 12 residues. Germline CDR1 reads SEHNR; CDR2 reads FQNEAQ (reference sequence). V lost 5 bases and J lost 5, with 10 bases in between.

The rearrangement uses TRBV5-1 and TRBJ1-4; no clear D gene. Trimming stripped 0 bases from V and 0 bases from J, with 6 bases between. In germline, CDR1 is SGHRS, CDR2 YFSETQ. CDR3 length equals 15 residues. The CDR3 coding sequence is TGCGCCAGCAGCTTGGACGGATCAACTAATGAAAAACTGTTTTTT. Encoded protein: CASSLDGSTNEKLFF.

The J gene is TRBJ1-1, the V gene TRBV27; D is undetermined. Germline V gene sequence: CDR1 MNHEY, CDR2 SMNVEV (reference sequence). The CDR3 is 17 amino acids. The V and J ends lost 3 bases and 0 bases respectively, with 17 bases between them. In DNA, the CDR3 is TGTGCCAGCAGTTTGGGGATTGGGTCTCTAATGAACACTGAAGCTTTCTTT. Translating it yields CASSLGIGSLMNTEAFF.

In its sample, this clone was seen once. This sequence joins TRBV6-1 and TRBJ1-3, with a tentative D call TRBD1 (6 bases). V lost 0 bases, J lost 2 bases, and 8 bases lay in between. Looked up from germline, CDR1 is MNHNS and CDR2 is SASEGT. The CDR3 extends over 15 amino acids. CDR3 in DNA: TGTGCCAGCAGTGAAGCAGAGGGGGCTGGAAACACCATATATTTT. This translates into CASSEAEGAGNTIYF.

V is TRBV7-8 and J is TRBJ1-2; perhaps TRBD1 as D (5 bases). CDR3 size: 14 residues. V lost 5 bases, J lost 4 bases, and 14 bases lay in between. Per germline, CDR1 SGHVS and CDR2 FQNEAQ. DNA of the CDR3: TGTGCCAGCAGCGCAGACGTAACAGGCTATGGCTACACCTTC. Translation: CASSADVTGYGYTF.

This clone has only one observation. V gene TRBV10-3 combines with J gene TRBJ2-7, with 7 positions matching TRBD1. CDR3 length: 15 residues. The germline V gene encodes CDR1 ENHRY and CDR2 SYGVKD. With 4 bases clipped from V and 4 bases from J, the junction kept 10 bases outside the gene matches. The CDR3 DNA reads TGTGCCATCAGTGGGGACAGCCTGGGCTGGTACGAGCAGTACTTC. Protein sequence: CAISGDSLGWYEQYF.

The chain has TRBV2 and TRBJ2-5, with TRBD1 identical over 9 bases. The CDR3 consists of 15 residues. Losses at the gene ends were 9 bases for V and 5 bases for J; bases not matched to a gene: 13. Per the germline V gene, CDR1 is SNHLY and CDR2 is FYNNEI. CDR3 protein: CASGWTGAVGETQYF. Written as DNA, the CDR3 is TGTGCCAGTGGTTGGACAGGGGCGGTCGGCGAGACCCAGTACTTC.

A note on this clone: An end of the junction differs from the germline gene, which may be a read error. V and J are TRBV7-7 and TRBJ2-1; D remains unclear. The CDR3 has 13 amino acids. The germline CDR1 and CDR2 sequences are SSHAT and FNYEAQ (reference sequence). This CDR3 reads CASSLSSYNEQFF. Here the CDR3 DNA reads TGTGCTAGCAGCCTAAGCTCCTACAATGAGCAGTTCTTC. Looking up the rest from reference TRBV7-7 and TRBJ2-1 gives the full variable domain: GAGVSQSPRYKVTKRGQDVTLRCDPISSHATLYWYQQALGQGPEFLTYFNYEAQPDKSGLPSDRFSAERPEGSISTLTIQRTEQRDSAMYRCASSLSSYNEQFFGPGTRLTVL.

The rearrangement joins TRBV27 to TRBJ1-1; tentatively, D is TRBD1 (6 bases). CDR1 is MNHEY and CDR2 is SMNVEV in the germline V gene (reference sequence). The CDR3 has 15 residues. The germline V and J ends were trimmed by 2 bases and 1 base, with 11 bases remaining between them. The CDR3 sequence is CASSLQGRGNTEAFF. The DNA for the CDR3 is TGTGCCAGCAGTTTACAGGGGAGGGGGAACACTGAAGCTTTCTTT.